Each of the 18 T cell receptor beta chains below was sequenced from the same sample in a study of blood T cell repertoires in COVID-19. Clones were read by immunoSEQ multiplex PCR, and TCRdb kept only the in-frame ones, dropping some. The sample carries 90,000 to 130,000 clones, approximately 90% recorded once. Source material: peripheral blood. These receptors originate from a human donor in a cohort sampled during active COVID-19.

The V and J genes are TRBV2 and TRBJ1-6; no definite D call. V shed 7 bases and J shed 5 bases, with 12 bases lying between them. Germline CDR1 and CDR2: SNHLY and FYNNEI. There are 14 residues in the CDR3. CDR3 amino acids: CASKANPNNSPLHF. The CDR3 DNA is TGTGCCAGCAAAGCCAACCCCAATAATTCACCCCTCCACTTT.

V and J are TRBV29-1 and TRBJ2-5; 9 nucleotides line up with TRBD2. Germline trimming cut 6 bases from V and 5 bases from J; bases unmatched to any gene: 16. The germline V gene has CDR1 SQVTM and CDR2 ANQGSEA. There are 16 residues in the CDR3. The CDR3 region is CSVGSGGLAGRETQYF. The CDR3 coding sequence is TGCAGCGTGGGCTCTGGCGGGCTAGCGGGAAGGGAGACCCAGTACTTC.

The genes are TRBV11-2 and TRBJ2-7; D might be TRBD2 (5 bases). Germline lookup yields CDR1 SGHAT and CDR2 FQNNGV. The CDR3 has 14 amino acids. V dropped 5 bases and J dropped 7 bases, with 18 bases sitting between them. The DNA of the CDR3 is TGTGCCAGCAGCCGCGGCGGGCTAGCTTTAGAGCAGTACTTC. It codes for CASSRGGLALEQYF.

CDR3 sequence reads: CASSLVLAYDEQYF. In nucleotides, the CDR3 is TGTGCCAGCAGCTTGGTCCTAGCGTACGACGAGCAGTACTTC. V is TRBV7-2 and J is TRBJ2-7, with D maybe TRBD2 (6 bases). The CDR3 runs to 14 residues. Germline CDR1 and CDR2: SGHTA and FQGNSA. V shed 3 bases and J shed 5 bases, with 14 bases lying between them.

The rearrangement joins TRBV19 to TRBJ1-3; weak D call: TRBD1 (5 bases). Trimming cost V 3 bases and J 0 bases, with 15 bases left between them. CDR1 is LNHDA, CDR2 SQIVND, per germline (reference sequence). The CDR3 sequence is 17 residues long. The CDR3 DNA sequence: TGTGCCAGTAGTATTGCAGGACACATCAACTCTGGAAACACCATATATTTT. Translation: CASSIAGHINSGNTIYF.

The chain carries TRBV18 and TRBJ2-7; tentative D call: TRBD1 (6 bases). V gave up 4 bases and J gave up 2 bases, with 15 bases separating them. The germline V gene encodes CDR1 KGHSH and CDR2 LQKENI. The CDR3 sequence is 15 residues long. The chain's CDR3 is CASSLRGQTTYEQYF. The CDR3 DNA reads TGTGCCAGCTCACTACGTGGACAGACCACCTACGAGCAGTACTTC.

The chain links TRBV11-1 to TRBJ2-1; TRBD2 matches at 11 bases. The J segment lost 4 bases and the V segment lost 3 bases, leaving 2 bases of the junction unmatched. This CDR3 has 15 residues. Looked up from germline, CDR1 is SGHAT and CDR2 is FQDESV (reference sequence). The CDR3 sequence: CASSLLAGGYNEQFF. Written as DNA, the CDR3 is TGTGCCAGCAGCTTGTTAGCGGGAGGGTACAATGAGCAGTTCTTC. The variable domain in full, completed from reference TRBV11-1 and TRBJ2-1, reads EAEVAQSPRYKITEKSQAVAFWCDPISGHATLYWYRQILGQGPELLVQFQDESVVDDSQLPKDRFSAERLKGVDSTLKIQPAELGDSAMYLCASSLLAGGYNEQFFGPGTRLTVL.

The chain is built from TRBV7-9 and TRBJ2-7, with 9 bases matching TRBD1. The CDR3 covers 14 residues. Per germline, CDR1 SEHNR and CDR2 FQNEAQ (reference sequence). J was trimmed by 2 bases and V by 3 bases; bases with no gene match: 2. Written as DNA, the CDR3 is TGTGCCAGCAGCTTGACAGGGGGGGCCTACGAGCAGTACTTC. It codes for CASSLTGGAYEQYF.

The V and J genes are TRBV28 and TRBJ1-6; no reliable D call. The germline gives CDR1 MDHEN, CDR2 SYDVKM. This CDR3 contains 14 residues. The V and J ends lost 6 bases and 4 bases respectively, with 10 bases between them. The CDR3 sequence: CASSSPGYNSPLHF. CDR3 DNA: TGTGCCAGCAGCTCCCCGGGTTATAATTCACCCCTCCACTTT.

This clone was detected once. The chain uses TRBV5-1 and TRBJ1-3; possible D gene TRBD1, 6 bases. V gave up 2 bases and J gave up 0 bases, with 9 bases separating them. Germline loops: CDR1 SGHRS, CDR2 YFSETQ. This CDR3 region has 15 residues. CDR3 sequence: CASSFGQTSGNTIYF. The CDR3 DNA follows: TGCGCCAGCAGCTTCGGACAGACCTCTGGAAACACCATATATTTT.

This clone was seen a handful of times. V and J are TRBV30 and TRBJ1-1, with D unclear. This CDR3 has 14 amino acids. Per the germline V gene, CDR1 is GTSNPN and CDR2 is SVGIG (reference sequence). The ends were cut back, 4 bases at V and 5 bases at J, with 17 bases in the middle. The CDR3 loop is CAWTRADRWTEAFF. CDR3 nucleotides: TGTGCCTGGACCCGAGCGGACCGGTGGACTGAAGCTTTCTTT.

The V gene is TRBV10-3, the J gene TRBJ2-7; the D gene is possibly TRBD1 (6 bases). The CDR3 runs 13 residues. With 6 bases removed from V and 2 bases from J, the gap between germline ends came to 11 bases. CDR1 is ENHRY and CDR2 is SYGVKD in the germline V gene. CDR3 protein: CAIREQGTYEQYF. The CDR3 DNA is TGTGCCATCAGGGAACAGGGAACCTACGAGCAGTACTTC.

J is TRBJ1-3 and V is TRBV20-1; D ambiguous. V was clipped by 3 bases and J by 0 bases, with 9 bases between them. The length of the CDR3 is 14 residues. The germline gives CDR1 DFQATT, CDR2 SNEGSKA (reference sequence). The DNA of the CDR3 is TGCAGTGCTAGTTACACCGCCTCTGGAAACACCATATATTTT. Translated, it gives CSASYTASGNTIYF.

The sample holds a few counts of this clone. The CDR3 nucleotides are TGTGCCAGTAGGACCCAGGGGGCTCGGACCGGGGAGCTGTTTTTT. Encoded protein: CASRTQGARTGELFF. The chain couples TRBV19 to TRBJ2-2; 8 bases align to TRBD1. The length of the CDR3 is 15 residues. Germline CDR1 reads LNHDA; CDR2 reads SQIVND (reference sequence). The V and J ends lost 6 bases and 5 bases, in that order; junction bases with no gene match: 8. The whole variable domain, filled in from reference TRBV19 and TRBJ2-2, reads DGGITQSPKYLFRKEGQNVTLSCEQNLNHDAMYWYRQDPGQGLRLIYYSQIVNDFQKGDIAEGYSVSREKKESFPLTVTSAQKNPTAFYLCASRTQGARTGELFFGEGSRLTVL.

Comments on this clone: An end of the junction differs from the germline gene, which may be a read error. This sequence joins TRBV7-7 and TRBJ2-7; D might be TRBD1 (6 bases). The CDR3 totals 13 residues. Germline lookup yields CDR1 SSHAT and CDR2 FNYEAQ (reference sequence). The DNA for the CDR3 is TGTGCTAGCAGCGCTCGCTCGGGGACACCTCGGTACTTC. Its translation: CASSARSGTPRYF.

CDR3 residues: CASSLFLPGNTIYF. Written as DNA, the CDR3 is TGTGCCAGCAGCTTGTTTCTCCCGGGAAACACCATATATTTT. V gene TRBV5-8 combines with J gene TRBJ1-3; D is uncertain. CDR3 size: 14 residues. V lost 1 base and J 4 bases, leaving 9 bases between the germline ends. In germline, CDR1 is SGHTS, CDR2 YDEGEE.

CDR3 sequence (DNA): TGTGCCAGCAGCCTGGACAACAACAATGAGCAGTTCTTC. It is translated as CASSLDNNNEQFF. V usage is TRBV11-3 and J usage is TRBJ2-1; TRBD1 is a possible D gene (5 bases). The V gene's germline CDR1 is SGHNT and CDR2 YENEEA. The CDR3 is made up of 13 amino acids. V was pared by 5 bases and J by 5 bases, with 10 bases between.

V usage is TRBV3-1 (or the pseudogene TRBV3-2) and J usage is TRBJ1-1; TRBD1 might be the D (6 bases). Germline assignment: CDR1 LGHDT and CDR2 YNNKEL (reference sequence). V was shortened by 1 base and J by 3 bases, with 9 bases between the two germline ends. The CDR3 is 14 residues long. The CDR3 nucleotides read TGTGCCAGCAGCCAAGTAGAGGGGGACACTGAAGCTTTCTTT. Protein sequence: CASSQVEGDTEAFF.